The T cell receptor (beta chain) described here comes from a study of T cell responses to AZD1222 COVID-19 vaccine. Sequencing was performed with immunoSEQ multiplex PCR; in TCRdb, only in-frame clones are kept and a portion is missing. The repertoire holds 100,000 to 150,000 clones, with 80% to 90% as singletons. Germline V gene lookup returns CDR1 SGDLS and CDR2 YYNGEE. The CDR3 has 15 residues. V was clipped by 3 bases and J by 8 bases, with 17 bases between them. Study observations and caveats: Repertoires were collected only later (after the peak T cell response had occurred). Recipients of AZD1222 seropositive at baseline numbered only 6 or 7. Within unmutated variant regions lay the reported targets of nearly half of spike-specific TCRs.

As concerns this clone: Its specificity is unknown.

The sequencing used peripheral blood, collected on day 0 of AZD1222 vaccination. The TCR sequence derives from an adult in good health. The chain couples TRBV9 to TRBJ1-4, with no clear D. The CDR3 DNA follows: TGTGCCAGCAGCGCAGGAGAGGCAGCACGGGAAAAACTGTTTTTT. Amino acids: CASSAGEAAREKLFF.